Presented here are 2 T cell receptor beta chains from one specimen sequenced in a study of OX40 agonist ivuxolimab in advanced cancers. Clones were sequenced by immunoSEQ multiplex PCR, and TCRdb holds only the in-frame ones, with some missing. Of under 25,000 clones in the sample, around three quarters were seen once. The sample in question was CD4+ or CD8+ T cells sorted from blood, obtained in a trial of the OX40 agonist ivuxolimab. The source is an adult with an advanced solid tumor such as melanoma, head and neck, liver or kidney cancer.

J is TRBJ1-4 and V is TRBV5-1; possibly TRBD1 for D (6 bases). V gave up 1 base and J gave up 3 bases, with 10 bases separating them. Looked up from germline, CDR1 is SGHRS and CDR2 is YFSETQ. This CDR3 has 15 amino acids. CDR3 DNA sequence: TGCGCCAGCAGCTTGTTTGCAGGGGCTAATGAAAAACTGTTTTTT. This sequence encodes CASSLFAGANEKLFF.

The chain combines TRBV9 with TRBJ2-3; D tentatively reads TRBD1 or TRBD2 (5 bases each). CDR1 and CDR2 from the germline V gene are SGDLS and YYNGEE. The CDR3 has 15 amino acids. The V end lost 0 bases, the J end lost 3 bases, and 11 bases lay between the germline ends. The CDR3 sequence is CASSVGEGWTDTQYF. The CDR3 DNA reads as TGTGCCAGCAGCGTAGGTGAGGGGTGGACAGATACGCAGTATTTT.